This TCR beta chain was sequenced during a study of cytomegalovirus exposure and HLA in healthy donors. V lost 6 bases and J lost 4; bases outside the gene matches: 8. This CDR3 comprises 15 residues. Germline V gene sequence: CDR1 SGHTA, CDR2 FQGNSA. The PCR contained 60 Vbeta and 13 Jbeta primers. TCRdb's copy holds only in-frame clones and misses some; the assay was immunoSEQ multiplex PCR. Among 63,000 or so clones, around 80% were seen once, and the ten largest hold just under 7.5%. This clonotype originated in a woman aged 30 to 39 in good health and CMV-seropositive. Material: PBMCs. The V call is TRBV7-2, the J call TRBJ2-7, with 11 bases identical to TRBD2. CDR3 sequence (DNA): TGTGCCAGCAGTTCCGCCGGGACTAGCGGATACGAGCAGTACTTC. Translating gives CASSSAGTSGYEQYF.